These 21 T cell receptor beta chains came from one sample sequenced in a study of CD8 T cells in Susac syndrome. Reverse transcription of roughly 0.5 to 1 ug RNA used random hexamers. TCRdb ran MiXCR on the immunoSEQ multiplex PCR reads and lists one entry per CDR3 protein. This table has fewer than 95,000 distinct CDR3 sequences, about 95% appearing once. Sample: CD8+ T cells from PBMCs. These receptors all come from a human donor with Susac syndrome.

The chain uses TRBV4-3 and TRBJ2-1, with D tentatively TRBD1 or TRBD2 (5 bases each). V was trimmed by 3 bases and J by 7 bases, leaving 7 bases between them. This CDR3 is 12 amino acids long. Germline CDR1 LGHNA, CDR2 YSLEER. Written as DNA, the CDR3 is TGCGCCAGCAGCCAGGGGGTAAATGAGCAGTTCTTC. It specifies CASSQGVNEQFF.

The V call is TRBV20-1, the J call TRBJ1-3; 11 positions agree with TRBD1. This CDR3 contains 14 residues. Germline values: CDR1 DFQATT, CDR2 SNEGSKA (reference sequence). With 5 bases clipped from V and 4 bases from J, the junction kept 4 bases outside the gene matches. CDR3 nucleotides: TGCAGTGCTGAGGACAGGGGGCAGGGAAACACCATATATTTT. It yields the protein CSAEDRGQGNTIYF.

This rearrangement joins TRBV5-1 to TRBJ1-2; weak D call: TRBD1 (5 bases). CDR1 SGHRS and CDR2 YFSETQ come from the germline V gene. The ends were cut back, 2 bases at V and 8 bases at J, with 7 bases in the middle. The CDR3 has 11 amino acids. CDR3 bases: TGCGCCAGCAGCTTAGACAGAGGCTACACCTTC. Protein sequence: CASSLDRGYTF.

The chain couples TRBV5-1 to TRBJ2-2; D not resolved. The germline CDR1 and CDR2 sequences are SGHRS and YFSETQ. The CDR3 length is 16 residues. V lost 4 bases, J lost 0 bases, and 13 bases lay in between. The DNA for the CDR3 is TGCGCCAGCAGCAGGGCTCCGGCCTCGAACACCGGGGAGCTGTTTTTT. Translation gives CASSRAPASNTGELFF.

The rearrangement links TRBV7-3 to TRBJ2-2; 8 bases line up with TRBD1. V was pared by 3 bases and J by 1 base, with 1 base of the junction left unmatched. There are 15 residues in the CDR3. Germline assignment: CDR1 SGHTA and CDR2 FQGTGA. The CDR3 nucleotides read TGTGCCAGCAGCTTCGGGACAGGGAACACCGGGGAGCTGTTTTTT. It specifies CASSFGTGNTGELFF.

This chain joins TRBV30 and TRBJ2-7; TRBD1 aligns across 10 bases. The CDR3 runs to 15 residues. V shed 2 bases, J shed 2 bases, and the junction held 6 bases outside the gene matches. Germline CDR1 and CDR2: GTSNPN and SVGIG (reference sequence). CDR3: CAWSLGQGNTYEQYF. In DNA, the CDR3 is TGTGCCTGGAGTTTGGGACAGGGGAACACCTACGAGCAGTACTTC.

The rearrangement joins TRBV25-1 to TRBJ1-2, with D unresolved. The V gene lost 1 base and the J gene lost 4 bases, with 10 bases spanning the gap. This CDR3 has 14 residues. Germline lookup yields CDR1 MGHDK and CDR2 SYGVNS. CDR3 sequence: CASSELPHSYGYTF. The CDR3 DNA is TGTGCCAGCAGTGAATTGCCCCACTCCTATGGCTACACCTTC.

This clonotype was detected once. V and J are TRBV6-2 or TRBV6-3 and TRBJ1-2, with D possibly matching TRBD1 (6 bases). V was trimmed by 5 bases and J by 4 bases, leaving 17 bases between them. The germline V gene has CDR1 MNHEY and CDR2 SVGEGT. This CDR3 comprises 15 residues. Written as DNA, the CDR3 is TGTGCCAGCAGTCAACTCGCCACAGGGATCTATGGCTACACCTTC. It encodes CASSQLATGIYGYTF.

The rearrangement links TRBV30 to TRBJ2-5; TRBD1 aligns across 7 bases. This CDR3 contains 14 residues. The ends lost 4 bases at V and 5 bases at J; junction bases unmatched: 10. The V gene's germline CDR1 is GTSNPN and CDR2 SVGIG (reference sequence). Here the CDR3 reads CAWTIPDRVETQYF. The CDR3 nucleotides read TGTGCCTGGACCATCCCTGACAGGGTGGAGACCCAGTACTTC.

CDR3 residues: CSASPVNQPQHF. Written as DNA, the CDR3 is TGCAGTGCTAGTCCTGTAAATCAGCCCCAGCATTTT. This chain connects TRBV20-1 to TRBJ1-5; unclear D gene. This CDR3 is 12 amino acids long. Germline V gives CDR1 DFQATT, CDR2 SNEGSKA (reference sequence). Trimming cost V 3 bases and J 4 bases, with 7 bases left between them.

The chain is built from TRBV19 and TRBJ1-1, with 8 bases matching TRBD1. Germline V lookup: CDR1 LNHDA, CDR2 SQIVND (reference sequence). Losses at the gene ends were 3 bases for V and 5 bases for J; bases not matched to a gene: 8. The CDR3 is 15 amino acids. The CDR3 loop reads CASSISDRGWTEAFF. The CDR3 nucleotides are TGTGCCAGTAGTATTTCTGACAGGGGATGGACTGAAGCTTTCTTT.

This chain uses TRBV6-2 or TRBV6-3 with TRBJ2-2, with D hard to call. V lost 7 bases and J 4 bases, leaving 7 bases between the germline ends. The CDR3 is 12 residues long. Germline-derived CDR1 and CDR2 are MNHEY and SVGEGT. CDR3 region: CASKQPTGELFF. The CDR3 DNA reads TGTGCCAGCAAGCAGCCCACCGGGGAGCTGTTTTTT.

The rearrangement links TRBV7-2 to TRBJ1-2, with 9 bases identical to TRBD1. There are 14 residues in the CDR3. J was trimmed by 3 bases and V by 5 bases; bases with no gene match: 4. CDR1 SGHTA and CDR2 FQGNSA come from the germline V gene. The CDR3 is CASSERTGDYGYTF. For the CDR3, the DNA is TGTGCCAGCAGCGAGAGGACAGGGGACTATGGCTACACCTTC.

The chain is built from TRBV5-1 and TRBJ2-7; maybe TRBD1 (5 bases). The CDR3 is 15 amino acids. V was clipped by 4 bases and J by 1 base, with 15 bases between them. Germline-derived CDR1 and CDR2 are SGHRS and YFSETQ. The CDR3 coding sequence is TGCGCCAGCAGCCCCGGCACAGGCGTTTCCTACGAGCAGTACTTC. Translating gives CASSPGTGVSYEQYF.

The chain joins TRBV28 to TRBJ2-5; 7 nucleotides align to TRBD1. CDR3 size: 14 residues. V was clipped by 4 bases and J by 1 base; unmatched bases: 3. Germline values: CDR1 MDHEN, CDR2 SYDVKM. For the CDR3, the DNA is TGTGCCAGCAGTTACCCAGGGGGCCAAGAGACCCAGTACTTC. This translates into CASSYPGGQETQYF.

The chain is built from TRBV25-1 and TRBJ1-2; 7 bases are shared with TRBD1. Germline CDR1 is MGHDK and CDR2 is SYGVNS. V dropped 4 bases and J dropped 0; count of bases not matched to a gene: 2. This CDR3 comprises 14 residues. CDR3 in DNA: TGTGCCAGCAGTGCGACAGGGTCTAACTATGGCTACACCTTC. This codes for CASSATGSNYGYTF.

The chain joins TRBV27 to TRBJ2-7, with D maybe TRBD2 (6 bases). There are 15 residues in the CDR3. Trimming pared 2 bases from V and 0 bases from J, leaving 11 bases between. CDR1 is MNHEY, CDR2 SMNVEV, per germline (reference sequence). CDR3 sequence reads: CASSLVQDYSYEQYF. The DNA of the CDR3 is TGTGCCAGCAGTTTAGTACAGGACTACTCCTACGAGCAGTACTTC.

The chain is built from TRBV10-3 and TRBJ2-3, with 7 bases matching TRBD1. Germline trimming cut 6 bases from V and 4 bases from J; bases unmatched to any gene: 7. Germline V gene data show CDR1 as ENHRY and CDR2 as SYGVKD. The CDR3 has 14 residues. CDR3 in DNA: TGTGCCATCAGATTGGGACAGCTTGCAGATACGCAGTATTTT. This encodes CAIRLGQLADTQYF.

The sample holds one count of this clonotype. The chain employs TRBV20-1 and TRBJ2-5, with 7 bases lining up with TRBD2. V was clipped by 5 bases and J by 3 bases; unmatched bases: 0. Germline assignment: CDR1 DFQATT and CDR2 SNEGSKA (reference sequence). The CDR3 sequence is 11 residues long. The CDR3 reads CSALAEETQYF. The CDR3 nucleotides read TGCAGTGCTCTAGCGGAAGAGACCCAGTACTTC.

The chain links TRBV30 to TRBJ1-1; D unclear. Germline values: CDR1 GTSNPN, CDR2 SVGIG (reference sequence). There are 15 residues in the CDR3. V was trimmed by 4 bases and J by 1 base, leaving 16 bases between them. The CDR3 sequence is CAWTRQGPRNTEAFF. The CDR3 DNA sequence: TGTGCCTGGACCCGCCAAGGACCGAGGAACACTGAAGCTTTCTTT.

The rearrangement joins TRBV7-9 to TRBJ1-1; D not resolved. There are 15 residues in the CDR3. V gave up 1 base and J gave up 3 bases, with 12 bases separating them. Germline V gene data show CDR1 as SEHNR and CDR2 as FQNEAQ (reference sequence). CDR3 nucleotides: TGTGCCAGCAGCTTAGGTTGGACTCCGGACACTGAAGCTTTCTTT. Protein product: CASSLGWTPDTEAFF. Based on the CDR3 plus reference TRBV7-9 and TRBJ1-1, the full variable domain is DTGVSQNPRHKITKRGQNVTFRCDPISEHNRLYWYRQTLGQGPEFLTYFQNEAQLEKSRLLSDRFSAERPKGSFSTLEIQRTEQGDSAMYLCASSLGWTPDTEAFFGQGTRLTVV.